This T cell receptor beta chain was recovered during a study of blood T cell repertoires in COVID-19. At the level of the study: The study drew acute and convalescent COVID-19 samples from the United States, Italy and Spain. PBMCs, B-cell-depleted T cells, or T cells provided the cDNA or gDNA that made up the material.

As handled by the study authors: How many nucleated cells were present was estimated from reference gene primer amplification. Only in-frame clones appear in the TCRdb table, and some are missing; sequencing was by immunoSEQ multiplex PCR. For V, J and clone size, that table is used; D and trimming come from the DNA. Among under 250,000 clones listed, just over 90% were seen once. Looked up from germline, CDR1 is SGHRS and CDR2 is YFSETQ. The CDR3 is 16 amino acids. J gave up 5 bases and V 4 bases, and 6 bases lay outside the gene matches. This TCR was sampled from a man younger than 40 with acute or convalescent COVID-19. Sequences were obtained from peripheral blood. The V and J genes are TRBV5-1 and TRBJ2-1, with 13 bases lining up with TRBD2. The CDR3 DNA reads as TGCGCCAGCAGCCTTGGGACTAGCGGGAACAACAATGAGCAGTTCTTC. It specifies CASSLGTSGNNNEQFF.